This TCR beta chain was captured in a study of blood T cells in healthy people across ages. About 9.6 milliliters of peripheral blood were drawn from each donor into EDTA-treated tubes. A J-beta primer mix and a sample-barcoded 5' primer were used in a second PCR of about 7 to 12 cycles. From the 5' RACE reads, TCRdb called clonotypes with MiXCR, one entry per CDR3 protein. The sample lists around 1,100,000 distinct CDR3 sequences, roughly two fifths occurring once. In regard to this clonotype: The antigen is unknown.

Points from the study as a whole: Unsorted PBMCs prevented conclusive naive versus antigen-experienced comparison. Donor CMV infection status was unknown, possibly confounding age-related changes in expanded clonotypes.

The receptor's source is a man aged 18 to 29 in good health. The sequenced sample consisted of blood.

CDR3 region: CSARDIGAANEKLFF. The DNA of the CDR3 is TGCAGTGCTAGAGATATCGGGGCAGCTAATGAAAAACTGTTTTTT. This chain connects TRBV20-1 to TRBJ1-4; D possibly corresponds to TRBD1 (5 bases). CDR1 is DFQATT and CDR2 is SNEGSKA in the germline V gene (reference sequence). The CDR3 spans 15 residues. V was pared by 0 bases and J by 3 bases, with 11 bases between.